This TCR beta chain was captured in a study of OX40 agonist ivuxolimab in advanced cancers. For the wider study: Ivuxolimab, which targeted the costimulatory receptor OX40 (CD134), was an agonistic, fully human IgG2 monoclonal antibody. Intravenous ivuxolimab was administered to patients every 2 weeks at six dose levels: 0.01, 0.1, 0.3, 1.5, 3 and 10 mg/kg. Of the roughly 50 dose-escalation patients, hepatocellular carcinoma was present in about 19, melanoma in approximately 15, renal cell carcinoma in 9 and head and neck cancer in 9. In the dose-escalation cohort, approximately 82% of patients were male, and the mean age was 60 years with a range of roughly 23 to 90. Patients were allowed to have had prior anti-PD-1, anti-PD-L1 or anti-CTLA-4 therapy, and 40% of the dose-escalation patients had been treated with checkpoint inhibitors. Three dose-escalation patients achieved partial responses, one with hepatocellular carcinoma and two with cutaneous melanoma. Peripheral TCRbeta sequencing was intended to test whether TCR sequence diversity was altered and clonal T-cell expansion was caused by ivuxolimab. The paper describes the monotherapy dose-escalation part (N ≈ 49 patients) of the phase I trial of ivuxolimab.

The paper as a whole reports these results and caveats: The antigen specificity of the clonally expanded peripheral T cells was not determined. Partial responders in the 0.1-3.0 mg/kg groups had among the lowest normalized peripheral clonal expansion, especially among CD8+ T cells. Clonal expansion of both CD4+ and CD8+ blood T cells was observed from baseline to week 6 at doses 0.1 to 3.0 mg/kg. Low levels of normalized T-cell clonal expansion were also seen in some nonresponding patients. On average, CD8+ T cells showed more expanded clones than CD4+ T cells after ivuxolimab.

CDR1 and CDR2 are drawn from the germline V gene: SGHRS, YFSETQ. Including cysteine and phenylalanine, the CDR3 has 14 amino acids. Only CDR3 DNA remains: 42 bases, in frame from the first base. V ends up 4 bases short and J 3 bases short, with an unmatched junction base count of 7. Patients with autoimmune disease history or receiving systemic immunosuppression were excluded from the trial. Peripheral blood for TCR sequencing was drawn from every dose cohort at baseline, at cycle 4 day 1 and at cycle 7 day 1. The samples were taken from a phase I, first-in-human, multicenter, open-label dose-escalation trial of ivuxolimab. The trial enrolled adults with locally advanced or metastatic head and neck squamous cell, hepatocellular, melanoma or renal cell carcinoma. Before TCR sequencing, CD4+ and CD8+ T cells were separately sorted from peripheral blood. To sequence the TCRbeta CDR3 region, genomic DNA was isolated from the sorted cells. TCRbeta CDR3 regions were sequenced using the immunoSEQ Assay. TCRdb provides this immuneACCESS table in a form limited to in-frame rearrangements. Some clones are lacking; in checked studies, under half of them reflect an unresolved V gene, and why the rest are absent is not known. The sample yields under 90,000 clones; roughly 89% were counted once. Of the sample, approximately 0.2% is held by the ten largest clones.

Concerning this clone: Its antigen target is currently unknown. No per-base quality is available; no much larger clone lies one base away.

The input for sequencing was CD4+ or CD8+ T cells sorted from blood, taken in a trial of the OX40 agonist ivuxolimab. The V and J segments used are TRBV5-1 and TRBJ2-7, with 7 central nucleotides matching TRBD1. The clonotype originates from an adult with an advanced solid tumor such as melanoma, head and neck, liver or kidney cancer. The CDR3 protein is CASSSSGQLYEQYF. The DNA sequence is TGCGCCAGCAGCAGCTCGGGACAGCTCTACGAGCAGTACTTC.